This entry is about one T cell receptor (beta chain). The target antigen is unknown. The data belong to a study of T cells in Graves' hyperthyroidism and ophthalmopathy. The wider study: The blood sample was taken at first diagnosis, before treatment began.

The CDR3 regions of TCR beta were amplified from RNA transcripts. The primer set for the first-round RT-PCR of the TCR CDR3 was HTBI. TCRdb passed the multiplex PCR reads through MiXCR, listing each CDR3 protein once. Here the sample spans a few hundred thousand distinct CDR3 sequences, 13% being singletons. Overall study findings and caveats: A 13 V-J signature model discriminated ophthalmopathy versus stable hyperthyroidism.

The patients, who ranged from 18 to 65 in age, presented with newly diagnosed hyperthyroidism lasting under 2 months. Clinicians diagnosed patients from clinical symptoms, serum thyroxine and TRAb, thyroid ultrasound and orbital computed tomography. The sequencing input was blood. The clonotype originates from a woman under 30 with Graves' hyperthyroidism.

For the CDR3, the DNA is TGTGCCACCAGCAAAGATCACTCGGGGCACGACACTGAAGCTTTCTTT. Its protein product is CATSKDHSGHDTEAFF. This chain joins TRBV15 and TRBJ1-1, with a tentative D call TRBD1 (5 bases). V dropped 4 bases and J dropped 3 bases, with 18 bases sitting between them. CDR1 is LNHNV, CDR2 YYDKDF, per germline (reference sequence). CDR3 length: 16 residues.